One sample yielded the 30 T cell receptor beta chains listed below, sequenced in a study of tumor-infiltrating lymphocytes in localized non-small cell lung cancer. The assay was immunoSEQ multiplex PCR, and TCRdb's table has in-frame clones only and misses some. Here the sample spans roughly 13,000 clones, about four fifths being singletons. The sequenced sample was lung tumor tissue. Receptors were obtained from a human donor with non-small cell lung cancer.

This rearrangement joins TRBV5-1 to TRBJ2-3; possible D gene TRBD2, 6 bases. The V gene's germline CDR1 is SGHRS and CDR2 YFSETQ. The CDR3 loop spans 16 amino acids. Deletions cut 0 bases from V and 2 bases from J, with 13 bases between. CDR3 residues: CASSLEGRGATDTQYF. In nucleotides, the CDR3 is TGCGCCAGCAGCTTGGAGGGGCGGGGAGCCACAGATACGCAGTATTTT.

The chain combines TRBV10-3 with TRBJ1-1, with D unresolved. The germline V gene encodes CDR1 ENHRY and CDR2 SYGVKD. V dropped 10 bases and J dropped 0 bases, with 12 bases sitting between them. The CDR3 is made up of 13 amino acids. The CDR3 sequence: CATANVMNTEAFF. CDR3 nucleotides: TGTGCCACAGCTAACGTCATGAACACTGAAGCTTTCTTT.

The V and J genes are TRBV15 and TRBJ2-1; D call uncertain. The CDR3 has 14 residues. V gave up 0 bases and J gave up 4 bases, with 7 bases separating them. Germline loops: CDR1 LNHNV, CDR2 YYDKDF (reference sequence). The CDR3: CATSREGLYNEQFF. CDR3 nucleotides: TGTGCCACCAGCAGAGAAGGGCTATACAATGAGCAGTTCTTC.

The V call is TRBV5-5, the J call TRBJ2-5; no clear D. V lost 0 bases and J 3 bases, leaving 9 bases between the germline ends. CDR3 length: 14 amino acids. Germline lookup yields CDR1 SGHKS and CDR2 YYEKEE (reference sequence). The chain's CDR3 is CASSLVLSEETQYF. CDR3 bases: TGTGCCAGCAGCTTGGTCCTGTCTGAAGAGACCCAGTACTTC.

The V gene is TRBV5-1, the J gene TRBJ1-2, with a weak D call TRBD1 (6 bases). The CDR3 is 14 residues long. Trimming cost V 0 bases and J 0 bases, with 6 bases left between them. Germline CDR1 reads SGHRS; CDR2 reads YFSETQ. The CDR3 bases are TGCGCCAGCAGCTTGGGACAGGCTAACTATGGCTACACCTTC. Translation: CASSLGQANYGYTF.

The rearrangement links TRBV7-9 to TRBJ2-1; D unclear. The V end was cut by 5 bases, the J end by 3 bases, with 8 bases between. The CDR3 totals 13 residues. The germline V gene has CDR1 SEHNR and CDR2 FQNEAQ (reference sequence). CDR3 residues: CASSLEDYNEQFF. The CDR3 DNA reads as TGTGCCAGCAGCCTCGAGGACTACAATGAGCAGTTCTTC.

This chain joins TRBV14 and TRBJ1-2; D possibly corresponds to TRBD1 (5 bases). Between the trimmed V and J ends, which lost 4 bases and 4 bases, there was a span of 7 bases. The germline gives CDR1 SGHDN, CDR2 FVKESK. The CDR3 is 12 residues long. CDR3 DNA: TGTGCCAGCAGCCGAAGGGGCTATGGCTACACCTTC. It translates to CASSRRGYGYTF.

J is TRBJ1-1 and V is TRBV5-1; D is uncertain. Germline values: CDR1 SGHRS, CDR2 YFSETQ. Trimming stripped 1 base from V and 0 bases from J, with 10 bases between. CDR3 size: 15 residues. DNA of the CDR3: TGCGCCAGCAGCTTGAGGGCAGCTATGAACACTGAAGCTTTCTTT. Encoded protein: CASSLRAAMNTEAFF. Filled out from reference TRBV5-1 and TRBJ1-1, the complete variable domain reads KAGVTQTPRYLIKTRGQQVTLSCSPISGHRSVSWYQQTPGQGLQFLFEYFSETQRNKGNFPGRFSGRQFSNSRSEMNVSTLELGDSALYLCASSLRAAMNTEAFFGQGTRLTVV.

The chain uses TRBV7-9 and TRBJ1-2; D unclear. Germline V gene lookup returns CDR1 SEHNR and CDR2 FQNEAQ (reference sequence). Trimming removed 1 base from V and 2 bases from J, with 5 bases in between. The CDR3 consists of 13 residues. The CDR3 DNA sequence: TGTGCCAGCAGCTTAGTTCGCAACTATGGCTACACCTTC. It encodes CASSLVRNYGYTF.

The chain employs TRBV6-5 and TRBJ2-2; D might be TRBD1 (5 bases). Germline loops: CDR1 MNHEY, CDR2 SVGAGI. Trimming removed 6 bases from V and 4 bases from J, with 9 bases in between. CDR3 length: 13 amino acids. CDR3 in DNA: TGTGCCAGCAGGCAGGGCAGCACCGGGGAGCTGTTTTTT. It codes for CASRQGSTGELFF.

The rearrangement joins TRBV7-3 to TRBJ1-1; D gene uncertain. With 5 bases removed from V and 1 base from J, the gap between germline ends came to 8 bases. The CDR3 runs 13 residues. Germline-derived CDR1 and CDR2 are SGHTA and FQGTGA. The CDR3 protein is CASSPHSNTEAFF. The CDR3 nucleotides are TGTGCCAGCAGCCCCCATTCGAACACTGAAGCTTTCTTT.

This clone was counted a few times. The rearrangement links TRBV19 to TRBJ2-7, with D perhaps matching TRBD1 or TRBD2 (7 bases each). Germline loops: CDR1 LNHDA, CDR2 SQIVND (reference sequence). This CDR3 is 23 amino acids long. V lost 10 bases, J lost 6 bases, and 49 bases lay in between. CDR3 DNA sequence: TGTGCCACCGCGGGGCAGGACCAGGCCGGCAGGGGGGGACGGCGGGGACTCGGTCGCGAGCAGTACTTC. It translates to CATAGQDQAGRGGRRGLGREQYF.

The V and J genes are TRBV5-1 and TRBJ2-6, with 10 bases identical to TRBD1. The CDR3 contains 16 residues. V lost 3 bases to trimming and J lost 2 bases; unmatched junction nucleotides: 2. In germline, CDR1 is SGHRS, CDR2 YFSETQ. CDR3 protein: CASSWDRGAGANVLTF. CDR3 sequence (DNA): TGCGCCAGCAGCTGGGACAGGGGCGCTGGGGCCAACGTCCTGACTTTC.

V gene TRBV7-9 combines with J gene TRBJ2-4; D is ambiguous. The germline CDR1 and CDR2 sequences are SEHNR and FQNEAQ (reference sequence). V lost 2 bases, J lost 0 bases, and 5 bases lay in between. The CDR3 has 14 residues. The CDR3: CASSLQVAKNIQYF. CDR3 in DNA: TGTGCCAGCAGCTTACAGGTAGCCAAAAACATTCAGTACTTC.

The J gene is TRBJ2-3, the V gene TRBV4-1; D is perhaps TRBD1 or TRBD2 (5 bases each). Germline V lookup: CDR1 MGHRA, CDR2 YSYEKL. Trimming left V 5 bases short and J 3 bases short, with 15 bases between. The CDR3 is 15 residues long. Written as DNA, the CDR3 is TGCGCCAGCAGCAAGGGGTACGGGATGACAGATACGCAGTATTTT. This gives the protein CASSKGYGMTDTQYF.

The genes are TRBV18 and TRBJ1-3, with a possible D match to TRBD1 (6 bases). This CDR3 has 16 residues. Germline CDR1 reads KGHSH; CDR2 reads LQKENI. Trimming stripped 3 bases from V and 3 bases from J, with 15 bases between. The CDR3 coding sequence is TGTGCCAGCTCACCTTCCGGTCTGACAGGTGGAAACACCATATATTTT. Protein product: CASSPSGLTGGNTIYF.

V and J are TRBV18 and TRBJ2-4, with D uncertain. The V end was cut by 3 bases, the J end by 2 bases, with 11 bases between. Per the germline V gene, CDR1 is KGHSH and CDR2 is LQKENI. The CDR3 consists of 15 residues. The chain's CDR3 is CASSPGLGSKNIQYF. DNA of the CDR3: TGTGCCAGCTCACCCGGTTTAGGGTCCAAAAACATTCAGTACTTC.

The CDR3 DNA reads TGTGCCAGCAGTTTGACAAGGGAGGTTCAAAACGAGCAGTACTTC. It encodes CASSLTREVQNEQYF. The chain combines TRBV28 with TRBJ2-7; tentative D call: TRBD2 (6 bases). Trimming removed 3 bases from V and 5 bases from J, with 17 bases in between. The CDR3 is 15 residues long. Germline V CDR1 and CDR2: MDHEN, SYDVKM.

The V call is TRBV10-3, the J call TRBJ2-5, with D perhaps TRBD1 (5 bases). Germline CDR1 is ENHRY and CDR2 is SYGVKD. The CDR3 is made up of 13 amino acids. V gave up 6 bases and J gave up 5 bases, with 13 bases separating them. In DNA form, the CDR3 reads TGTGCCATCAGGGCAGGGTCCGGTGAGACCCAGTACTTC. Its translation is CAIRAGSGETQYF.

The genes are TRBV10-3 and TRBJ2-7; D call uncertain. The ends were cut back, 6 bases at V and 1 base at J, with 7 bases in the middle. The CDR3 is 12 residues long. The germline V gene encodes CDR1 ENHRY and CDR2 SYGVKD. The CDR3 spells CAISSGSYEQYF. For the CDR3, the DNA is TGTGCCATCAGCTCCGGTTCCTACGAGCAGTACTTC.

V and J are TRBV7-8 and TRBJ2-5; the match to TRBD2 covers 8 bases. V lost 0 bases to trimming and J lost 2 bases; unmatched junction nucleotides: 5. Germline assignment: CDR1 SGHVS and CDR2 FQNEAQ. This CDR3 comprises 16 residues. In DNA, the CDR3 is TGTGCCAGCAGCTTAGCCCGTGCTAGCGGGCAAGAGACCCAGTACTTC. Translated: CASSLARASGQETQYF.

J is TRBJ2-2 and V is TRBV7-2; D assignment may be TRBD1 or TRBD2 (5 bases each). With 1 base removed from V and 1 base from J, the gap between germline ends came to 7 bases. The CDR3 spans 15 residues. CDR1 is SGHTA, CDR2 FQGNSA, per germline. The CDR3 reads CASSLGGWNTGELFF. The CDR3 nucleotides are TGTGCCAGCAGCTTAGGGGGGTGGAACACCGGGGAGCTGTTTTTT. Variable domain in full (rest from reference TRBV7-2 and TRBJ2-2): GAGVSQSPSNKVTEKGKDVELRCDPISGHTALYWYRQSLGQGLEFLIYFQGNSAPDKSGLPSDRFSAERTGGSVSTLTIQRTQQEDSAVYLCASSLGGWNTGELFFGEGSRLTVL.

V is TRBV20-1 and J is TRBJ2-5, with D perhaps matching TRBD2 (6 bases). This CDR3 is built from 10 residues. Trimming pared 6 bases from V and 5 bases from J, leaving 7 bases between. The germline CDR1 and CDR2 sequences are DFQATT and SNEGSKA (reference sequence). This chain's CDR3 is CSALAETQYF. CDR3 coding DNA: TGCAGTGCCCTAGCGGAGACCCAGTACTTC.

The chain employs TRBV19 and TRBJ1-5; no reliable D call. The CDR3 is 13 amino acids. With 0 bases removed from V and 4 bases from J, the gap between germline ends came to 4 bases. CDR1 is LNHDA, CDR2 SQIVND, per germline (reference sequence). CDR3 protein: CASSIDNNQPQHF. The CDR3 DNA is TGTGCCAGTAGTATAGACAATAATCAGCCCCAGCATTTT.

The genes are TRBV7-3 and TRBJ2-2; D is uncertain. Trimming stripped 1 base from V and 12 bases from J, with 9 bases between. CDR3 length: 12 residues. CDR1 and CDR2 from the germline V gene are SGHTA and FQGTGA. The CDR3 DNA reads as TGTGCCAGCAGCTTAAACGGCGTGCAGCTGTTTTTT. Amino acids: CASSLNGVQLFF.

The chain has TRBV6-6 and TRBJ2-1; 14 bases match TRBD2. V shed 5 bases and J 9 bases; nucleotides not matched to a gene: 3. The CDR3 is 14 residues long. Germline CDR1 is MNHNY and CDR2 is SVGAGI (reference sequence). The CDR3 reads CASSTGTSGSEQFF. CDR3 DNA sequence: TGTGCCAGCAGTACTGGGACTAGCGGGAGTGAGCAGTTCTTC.

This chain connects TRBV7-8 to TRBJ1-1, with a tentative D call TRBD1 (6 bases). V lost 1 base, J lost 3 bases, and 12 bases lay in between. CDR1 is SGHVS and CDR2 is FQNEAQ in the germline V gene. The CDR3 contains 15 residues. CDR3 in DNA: TGTGCCAGCAGCTTAGATTCGGGGGGCTACACTGAAGCTTTCTTT. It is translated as CASSLDSGGYTEAFF.

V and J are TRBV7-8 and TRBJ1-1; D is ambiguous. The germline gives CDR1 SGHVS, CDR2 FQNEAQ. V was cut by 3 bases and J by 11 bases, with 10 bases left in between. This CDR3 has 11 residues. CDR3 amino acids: CASSLGNSAFF. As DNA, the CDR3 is TGTGCCAGCAGCTTGGGGAACAGTGCTTTCTTT. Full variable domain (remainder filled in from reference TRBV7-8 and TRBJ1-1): GAGVSQSPRYKVAKRGQDVALRCDPISGHVSLFWYQQALGQGPEFLTYFQNEAQLDKSGLPSDRFFAERPEGSVSTLKIQRTQQEDSAVYLCASSLGNSAFFGQGTRLTVV.

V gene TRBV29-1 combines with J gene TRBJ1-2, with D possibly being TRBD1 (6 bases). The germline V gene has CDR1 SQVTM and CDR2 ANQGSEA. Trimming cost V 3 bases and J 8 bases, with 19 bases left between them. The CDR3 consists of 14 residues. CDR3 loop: CSVDVGGRGGGYTF. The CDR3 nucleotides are TGCAGCGTTGATGTAGGCGGCAGGGGAGGAGGCTACACCTTC.

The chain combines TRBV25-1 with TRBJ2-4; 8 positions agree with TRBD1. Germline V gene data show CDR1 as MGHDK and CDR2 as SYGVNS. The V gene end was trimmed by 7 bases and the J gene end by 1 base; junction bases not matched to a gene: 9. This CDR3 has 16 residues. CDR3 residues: CASTGQGDPAKNIQYF. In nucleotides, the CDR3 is TGTGCCAGCACTGGACAGGGCGATCCGGCCAAAAACATTCAGTACTTC.